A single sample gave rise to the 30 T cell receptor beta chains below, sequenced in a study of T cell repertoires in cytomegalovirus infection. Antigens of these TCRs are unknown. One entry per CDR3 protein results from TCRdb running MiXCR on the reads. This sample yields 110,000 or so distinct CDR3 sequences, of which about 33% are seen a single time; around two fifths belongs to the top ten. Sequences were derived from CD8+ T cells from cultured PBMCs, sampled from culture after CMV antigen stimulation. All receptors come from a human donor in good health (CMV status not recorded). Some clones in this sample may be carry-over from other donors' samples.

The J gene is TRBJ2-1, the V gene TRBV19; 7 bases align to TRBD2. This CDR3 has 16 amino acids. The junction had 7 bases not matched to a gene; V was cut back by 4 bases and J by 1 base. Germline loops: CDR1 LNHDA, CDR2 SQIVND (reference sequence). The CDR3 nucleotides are TGTGCCAGTAGTACCCGTAGCGGGCCGTCCTACAATGAGCAGTTCTTC. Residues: CASSTRSGPSYNEQFF.

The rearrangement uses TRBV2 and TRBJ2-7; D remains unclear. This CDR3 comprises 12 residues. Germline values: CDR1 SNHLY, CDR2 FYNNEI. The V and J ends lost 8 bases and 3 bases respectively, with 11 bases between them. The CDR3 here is CASGRFGYEQYF. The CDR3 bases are TGTGCCAGCGGTCGGTTTGGCTACGAGCAGTACTTC.

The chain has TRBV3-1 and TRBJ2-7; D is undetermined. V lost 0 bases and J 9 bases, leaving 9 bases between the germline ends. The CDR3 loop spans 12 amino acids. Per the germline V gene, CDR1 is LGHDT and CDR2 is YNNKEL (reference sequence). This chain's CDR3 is CASSQDQGLQYF. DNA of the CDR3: TGTGCCAGCAGCCAAGATCAAGGCTTGCAGTACTTC.

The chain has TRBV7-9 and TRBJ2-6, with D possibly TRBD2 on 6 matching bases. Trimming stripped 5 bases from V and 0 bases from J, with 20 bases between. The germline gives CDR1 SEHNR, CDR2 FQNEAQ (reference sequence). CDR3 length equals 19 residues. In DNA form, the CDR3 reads TGTGCCAGCAGCGGGGAGGTAGGGTACATCTTCTCTGGGGCCAACGTCCTGACTTTC. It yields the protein CASSGEVGYIFSGANVLTF.

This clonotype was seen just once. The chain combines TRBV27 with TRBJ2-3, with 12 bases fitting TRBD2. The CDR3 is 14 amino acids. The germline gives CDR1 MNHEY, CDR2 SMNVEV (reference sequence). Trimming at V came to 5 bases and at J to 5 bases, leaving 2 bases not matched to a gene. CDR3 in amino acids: CASSLAGGVDTQYF. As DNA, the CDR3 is TGTGCCAGCAGTCTAGCGGGGGGGGTAGATACGCAGTATTTT.

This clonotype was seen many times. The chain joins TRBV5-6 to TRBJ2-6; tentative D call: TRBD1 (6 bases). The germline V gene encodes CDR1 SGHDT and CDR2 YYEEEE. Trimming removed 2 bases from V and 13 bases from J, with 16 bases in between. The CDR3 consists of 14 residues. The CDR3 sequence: CASSFSQTQGVLTF. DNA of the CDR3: TGTGCCAGCAGCTTCTCCCAGACTCAGGGGGTCCTGACTTTC. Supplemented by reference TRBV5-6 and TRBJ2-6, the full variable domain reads DAGVTQSPTHLIKTRGQQVTLRCSPKSGHDTVSWYQQALGQGPQFIFQYYEEEERQRGNFPDRFSGHQFPNYSSELNVNALLLGDSALYLCASSFSQTQGVLTFGAGSRLTVL.

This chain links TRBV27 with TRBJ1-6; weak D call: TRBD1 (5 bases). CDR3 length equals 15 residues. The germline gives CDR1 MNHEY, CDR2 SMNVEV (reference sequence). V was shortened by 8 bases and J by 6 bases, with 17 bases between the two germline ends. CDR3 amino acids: CASRLKTAPNSPLHF. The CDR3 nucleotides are TGTGCCAGCCGATTGAAGACAGCGCCTAATTCACCCCTCCACTTT.

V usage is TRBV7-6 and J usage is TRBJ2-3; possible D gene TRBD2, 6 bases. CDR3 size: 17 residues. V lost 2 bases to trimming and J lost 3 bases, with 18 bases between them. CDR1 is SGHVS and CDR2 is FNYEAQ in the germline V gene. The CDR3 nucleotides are TGTGCCAGCAGCTTACGCGGGGAAGTTGAGTTAACAGATACGCAGTATTTT. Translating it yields CASSLRGEVELTDTQYF.

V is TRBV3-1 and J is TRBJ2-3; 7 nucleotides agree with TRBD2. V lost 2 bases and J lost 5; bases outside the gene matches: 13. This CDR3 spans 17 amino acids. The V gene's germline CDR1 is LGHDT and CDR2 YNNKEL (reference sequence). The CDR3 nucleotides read TGTGCCAGCAGCCAAAACATGCGGGGGATCACAGGAGATACGCAGTATTTT. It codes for CASSQNMRGITGDTQYF.

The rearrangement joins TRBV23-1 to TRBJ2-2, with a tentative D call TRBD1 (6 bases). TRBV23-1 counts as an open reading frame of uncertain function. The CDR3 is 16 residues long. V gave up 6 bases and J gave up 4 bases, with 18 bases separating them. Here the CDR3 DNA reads TGCGCCAGCAGGAGGGACACCGCAAACTCCACCGGGGAGCTGTTTTTT. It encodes CASRRDTANSTGELFF.

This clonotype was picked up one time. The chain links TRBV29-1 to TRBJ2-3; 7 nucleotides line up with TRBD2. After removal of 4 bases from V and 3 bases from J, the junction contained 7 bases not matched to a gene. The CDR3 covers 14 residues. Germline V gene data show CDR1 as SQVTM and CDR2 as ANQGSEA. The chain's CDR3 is CSVASAGPTDTQYF. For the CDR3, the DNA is TGCAGCGTTGCCTCAGCGGGACCAACAGATACGCAGTATTTT.

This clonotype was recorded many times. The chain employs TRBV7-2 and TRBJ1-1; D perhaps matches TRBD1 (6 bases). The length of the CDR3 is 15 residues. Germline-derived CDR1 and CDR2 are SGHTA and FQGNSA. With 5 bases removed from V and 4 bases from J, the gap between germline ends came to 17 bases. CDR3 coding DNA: TGTGCCAGCAGCCAGAGGGGGACGGGAATCACTGAAGCTTTCTTT. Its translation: CASSQRGTGITEAFF.

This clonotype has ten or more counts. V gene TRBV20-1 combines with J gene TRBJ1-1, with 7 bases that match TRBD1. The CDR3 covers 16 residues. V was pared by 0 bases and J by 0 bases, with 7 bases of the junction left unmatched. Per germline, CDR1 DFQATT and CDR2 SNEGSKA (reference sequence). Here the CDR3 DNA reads TGCAGTGCTAGAGATCTCAAACAGGGGATGAACACTGAAGCTTTCTTT. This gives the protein CSARDLKQGMNTEAFF.

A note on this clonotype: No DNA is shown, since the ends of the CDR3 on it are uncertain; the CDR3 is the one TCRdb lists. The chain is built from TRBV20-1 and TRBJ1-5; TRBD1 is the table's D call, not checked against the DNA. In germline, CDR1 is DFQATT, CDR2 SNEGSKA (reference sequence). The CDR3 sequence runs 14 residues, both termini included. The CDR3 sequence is CSAVLDRGGQPQHF.

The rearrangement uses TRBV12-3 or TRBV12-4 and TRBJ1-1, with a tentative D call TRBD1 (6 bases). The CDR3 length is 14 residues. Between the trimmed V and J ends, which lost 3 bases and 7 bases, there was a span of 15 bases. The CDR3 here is CASSFFLGAIEAFF. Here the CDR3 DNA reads TGTGCCAGCAGTTTTTTCCTGGGGGCGATTGAAGCTTTCTTT.

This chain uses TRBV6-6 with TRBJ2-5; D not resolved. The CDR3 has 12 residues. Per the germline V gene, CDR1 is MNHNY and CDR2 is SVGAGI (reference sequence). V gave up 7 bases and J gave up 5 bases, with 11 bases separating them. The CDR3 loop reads CASNQPAETQYF. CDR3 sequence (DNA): TGTGCCAGCAATCAGCCCGCGGAGACCCAGTACTTC.

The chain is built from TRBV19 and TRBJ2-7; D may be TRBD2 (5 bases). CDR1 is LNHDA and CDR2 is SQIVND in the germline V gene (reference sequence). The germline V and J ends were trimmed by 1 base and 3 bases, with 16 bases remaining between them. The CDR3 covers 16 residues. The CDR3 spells CASSIGGGGVIYEQYF. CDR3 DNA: TGTGCCAGTAGTATAGGGGGTGGAGGCGTAATCTACGAGCAGTACTTC.

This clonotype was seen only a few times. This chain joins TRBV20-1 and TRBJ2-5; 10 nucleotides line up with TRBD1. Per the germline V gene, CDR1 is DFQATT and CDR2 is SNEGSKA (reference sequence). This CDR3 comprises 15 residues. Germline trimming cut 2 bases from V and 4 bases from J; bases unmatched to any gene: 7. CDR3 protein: CSARTGTGEIETQYF. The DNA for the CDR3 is TGCAGTGCTAGAACCGGGACAGGGGAGATAGAGACCCAGTACTTC.

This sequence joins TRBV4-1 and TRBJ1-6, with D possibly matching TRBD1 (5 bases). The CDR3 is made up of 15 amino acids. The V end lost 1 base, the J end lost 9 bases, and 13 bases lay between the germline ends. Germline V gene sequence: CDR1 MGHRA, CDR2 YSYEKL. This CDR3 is CASSQGVGPSSPLHF. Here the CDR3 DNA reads TGCGCCAGCAGCCAAGGCGTGGGGCCGAGTTCACCCCTCCACTTT.

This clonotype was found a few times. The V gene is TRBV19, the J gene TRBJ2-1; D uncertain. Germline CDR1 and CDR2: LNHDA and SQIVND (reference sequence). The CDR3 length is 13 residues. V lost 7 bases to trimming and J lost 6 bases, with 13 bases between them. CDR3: CASTWGKGNEQFF. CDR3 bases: TGTGCCAGTACATGGGGTAAAGGCAATGAGCAGTTCTTC.

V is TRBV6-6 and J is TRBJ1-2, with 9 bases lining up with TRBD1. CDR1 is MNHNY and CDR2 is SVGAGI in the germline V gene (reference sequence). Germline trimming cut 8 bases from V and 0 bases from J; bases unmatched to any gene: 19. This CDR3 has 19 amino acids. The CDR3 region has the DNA TGTGCCAGCGATCCACTTCAGCCGGGACAGGGCCGAGCTAACTATGGCTACACCTTC. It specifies CASDPLQPGQGRANYGYTF.

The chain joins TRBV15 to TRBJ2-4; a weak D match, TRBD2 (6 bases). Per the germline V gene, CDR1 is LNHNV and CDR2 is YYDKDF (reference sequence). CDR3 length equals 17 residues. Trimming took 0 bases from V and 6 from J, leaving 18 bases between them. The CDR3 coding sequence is TGTGCCACCAGCAGAGATGGAGCGCGACGGGGGTTAAACATTCAGTACTTC. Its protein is CATSRDGARRGLNIQYF.

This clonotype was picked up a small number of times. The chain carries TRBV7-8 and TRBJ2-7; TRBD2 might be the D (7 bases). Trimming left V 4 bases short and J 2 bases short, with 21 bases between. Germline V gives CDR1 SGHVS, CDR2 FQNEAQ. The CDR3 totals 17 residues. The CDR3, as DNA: TGTGCCAGCAGCTCACTCAATAGGGGGGGTCGTACCTACGAGCAGTACTTC. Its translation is CASSSLNRGGRTYEQYF.

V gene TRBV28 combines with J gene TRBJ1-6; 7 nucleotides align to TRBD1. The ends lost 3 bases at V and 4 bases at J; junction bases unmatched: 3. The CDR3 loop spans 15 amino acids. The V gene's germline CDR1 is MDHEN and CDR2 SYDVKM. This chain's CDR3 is CASSLGQMYNSPLHF. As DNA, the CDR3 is TGTGCCAGCAGTTTGGGACAGATGTATAATTCACCCCTCCACTTT.

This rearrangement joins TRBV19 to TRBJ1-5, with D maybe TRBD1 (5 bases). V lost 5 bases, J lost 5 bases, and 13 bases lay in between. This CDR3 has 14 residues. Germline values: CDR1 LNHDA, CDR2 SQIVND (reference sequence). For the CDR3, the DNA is TGTGCCAGTAGTCCGCGACAGCGCCATCAGCCCCAGCATTTT. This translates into CASSPRQRHQPQHF.

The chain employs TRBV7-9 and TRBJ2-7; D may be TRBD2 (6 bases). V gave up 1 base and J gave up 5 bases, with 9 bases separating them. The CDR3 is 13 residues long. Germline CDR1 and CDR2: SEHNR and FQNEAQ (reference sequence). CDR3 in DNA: TGTGCCAGCAGCTTAGATCGCGGGGACGAGCAGTACTTC. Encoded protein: CASSLDRGDEQYF.

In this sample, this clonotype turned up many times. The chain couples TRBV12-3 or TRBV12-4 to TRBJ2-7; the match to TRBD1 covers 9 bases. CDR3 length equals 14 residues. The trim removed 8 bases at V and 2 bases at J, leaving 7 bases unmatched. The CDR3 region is CASSLGTGTYEQYF. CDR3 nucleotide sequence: TGTGCCAGCTCACTGGGGACAGGGACCTACGAGCAGTACTTC.

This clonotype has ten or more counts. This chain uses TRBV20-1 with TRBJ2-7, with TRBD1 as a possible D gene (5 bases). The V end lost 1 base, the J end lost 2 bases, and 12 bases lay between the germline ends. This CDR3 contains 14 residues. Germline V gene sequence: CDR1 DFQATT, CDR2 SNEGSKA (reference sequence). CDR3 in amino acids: CSARVARAPYEQYF. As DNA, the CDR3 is TGCAGTGCTAGAGTCGCCAGGGCACCCTACGAGCAGTACTTC.

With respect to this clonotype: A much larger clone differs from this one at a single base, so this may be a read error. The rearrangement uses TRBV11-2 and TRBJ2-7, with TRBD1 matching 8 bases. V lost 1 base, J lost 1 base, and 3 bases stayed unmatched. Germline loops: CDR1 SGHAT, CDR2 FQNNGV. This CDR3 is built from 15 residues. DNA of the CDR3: TGTGCCAGCAGCTTAGGCCGGGACAGGTCCTACGAGCAGTACTTC. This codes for CASSLGRDRSYEQYF.

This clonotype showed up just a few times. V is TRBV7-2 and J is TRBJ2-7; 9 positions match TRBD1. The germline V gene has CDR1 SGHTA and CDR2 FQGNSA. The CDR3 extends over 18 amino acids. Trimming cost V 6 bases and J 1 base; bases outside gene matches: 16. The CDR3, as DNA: TGTGCCAGCAGTCCCGGGGACAGGGTACTGGAGGGGTCCTACGAGCAGTACTTC. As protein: CASSPGDRVLEGSYEQYF.